This note documents a single T cell receptor (beta chain) sequence. Sequencing involved patients with CD8+CD57+ cell expansion previously shown by flow cytometry. This CDR3 has 15 amino acids. V trimming: 6 bases; J trimming: 0 bases; junction bases outside the gene matches: 5. The sample belongs to a study of CD8+CD57+ T cells in acquired aplastic anemia. CDR3 and TCR beta VDJ profiling relied on genomic DNA as the template. TCRdb independently ran MiXCR on the reads; one entry per CDR3 protein. This sample has approximately 300,000 distinct CDR3 sequences, with roughly 59% found just once. The sequenced sample consisted of sorted CD4+, CD8+, or CD8+CD57+ T cells (not recorded which) from PBMCs. The genes are TRBV12-3 or TRBV12-4 and TRBJ2-3; 8 bases agree with TRBD2. The receptor was derived from a human donor with aplastic anemia. Here the CDR3 reads CASSKSGGSTDTQYF. CDR3 DNA: TGTGCCAGCAGCAAGTCGGGGGGGAGCACAGATACGCAGTATTTT.